Below, one T cell receptor (beta chain) is given with its context. Antigen: not known. Assay: immunoSEQ multiplex PCR; the TCRdb copy retains only in-frame clones and omits some. In the table there are 250,000 to 300,000 clones, almost 95% of which are singletons. This sample stems from a study of T cell responses to AZD1222 COVID-19 vaccine. Study findings and constraints: Baseline testing showed seropositivity in only a handful of AZD1222 recipients. In the spike-specific TCR repertoire, nearly half reportedly target unmutated variant regions. The donor cohort was predominantly white British with a female majority, and clonal diversity may have been underestimated.

From germline, CDR1 is SGHRS and CDR2 YFSETQ. V was pared by 3 bases and J by 6 bases, with 12 bases between. The CDR3 runs 14 residues. This clonotype was sampled from an adult who received the AZD1222 COVID-19 vaccine. The chain links TRBV5-1 to TRBJ1-4, with a tentative D call TRBD1 (6 bases). The sample here was peripheral blood, taken 28 days after the second AZD1222 dose. The CDR3 DNA sequence: TGCGCCAGCAGCTCGACAGGAGGAGATGAAAAACTGTTTTTT. As protein: CASSSTGGDEKLFF.